The next 26 T cell receptor beta chains were all read from a single sample in a study of neoadjuvant anti-PD-1 for oral cavity cancer. Using immunoSEQ multiplex PCR, the repertoire was profiled, and TCRdb retains in-frame clones only, with some absent. The data hold about 37,000 clones, with about 36% observed a single time. Time point denoted: after neoadjuvant nivolumab, at surgical resection. The sample consisted of tumor tissue, taken after nivolumab (anti-PD-1) treatment. These receptors were taken from a person aged 35-79 years with oral cavity squamous cell carcinoma.

This clone is judged medium-sized (0.01 to 0.1%). The rearrangement uses TRBV18 and TRBJ2-2; no clear D gene. V was clipped by 3 bases and J by 7 bases, with 9 bases between them. The germline V gene has CDR1 KGHSH and CDR2 LQKENI. The CDR3 spans 13 residues. This CDR3 reads CASSPGYIGELFF. The CDR3 DNA follows: TGTGCCAGCTCACCGGGTTACATCGGGGAGCTGTTTTTT.

V is TRBV2 and J is TRBJ2-2; D perhaps matches TRBD1 (5 bases). The CDR3 runs to 15 residues. Germline V lookup: CDR1 SNHLY, CDR2 FYNNEI. Trimming stripped 6 bases from V and 1 base from J, with 12 bases between. DNA for the CDR3: TGTGCCAGCAGCCCAGGCAGGGAGAACACCGGGGAGCTGTTTTTT. Its translation: CASSPGRENTGELFF. Complete variable domain (other parts from reference TRBV2 and TRBJ2-2): EPEVTQTPSHQVTQMGQEVILRCVPISNHLYFYWYRQILGQKVEFLVSFYNNEISEKSEIFDDQFSVERPDGSNFTLKIRSTKLEDSAMYFCASSPGRENTGELFFGEGSRLTVL.

The chain couples TRBV5-1 to TRBJ2-1; 13 positions match TRBD2. After removal of 1 base from V and 8 bases from J, the junction contained 6 bases not matched to a gene. This CDR3 is built from 16 residues. Germline V lookup: CDR1 SGHRS, CDR2 YFSETQ. The DNA for the CDR3 is TGCGCCAGCAGCTTGACCACTAGCGGGAGGGGGCATGAGCAGTTCTTC. Translation gives CASSLTTSGRGHEQFF.

The J gene is TRBJ1-2, the V gene TRBV14; no clear D. V shed 3 bases and J shed 2 bases, with 16 bases lying between them. This CDR3 has 16 residues. Germline V gene sequence: CDR1 SGHDN, CDR2 FVKESK. This chain's CDR3 is CASSQGGFNRNYGYTF. The CDR3 coding sequence is TGTGCCAGCAGCCAGGGAGGGTTCAACCGAAACTATGGCTACACCTTC.

This clone was observed once. V and J are TRBV29-1 and TRBJ1-2, with a tentative D call TRBD1 (5 bases). This CDR3 has 13 amino acids. Germline-derived CDR1 and CDR2 are SQVTM and ANQGSEA. V dropped 6 bases and J dropped 1 base, with 12 bases sitting between them. The CDR3 here is CSVPGTYNYGYTF. DNA for the CDR3: TGCAGCGTCCCCGGGACCTATAACTATGGCTACACCTTC.

This clone came up a few times. V usage is TRBV19 and J usage is TRBJ1-3; unclear D gene. V lost 8 bases, J lost 0 bases, and 11 bases lay in between. The length of the CDR3 is 14 residues. CDR1 is LNHDA and CDR2 is SQIVND in the germline V gene (reference sequence). The CDR3 DNA is TGTGCCAGTTCCCGGGCGGTCTCTGGAAACACCATATATTTT. Translation: CASSRAVSGNTIYF.

This clone occurred a few times. Germline and junction disagree at one end, which may indicate a read error. The J gene is TRBJ2-5, the V gene TRBV7-7; 11 bases map to TRBD2. This CDR3 is built from 14 residues. Germline values: CDR1 SSHAT, CDR2 FNYEAQ (reference sequence). The CDR3 region is CASSLATSGETQYF. Here the CDR3 DNA reads TGTGCTAGCAGCTTAGCGACTAGCGGGGAAACCCAGTACTTC.

The sample holds a few counts of this clone. The rearrangement uses TRBV11-1 and TRBJ1-1; D is perhaps TRBD1 (6 bases). V was pared by 6 bases and J by 4 bases, with 15 bases between. The CDR3 runs to 14 residues. Germline V CDR1 and CDR2: SGHAT, FQDESV (reference sequence). CDR3 bases: TGTGCCAGCAGTCACAGGGTCGTTAGCACTGAAGCTTTCTTT. Its protein product is CASSHRVVSTEAFF.

The V call is TRBV15, the J call TRBJ2-5; TRBD2 might be the D (5 bases). The CDR3 loop spans 14 amino acids. Germline V gene lookup returns CDR1 LNHNV and CDR2 YYDKDF (reference sequence). The ends were cut back, 5 bases at V and 2 bases at J, with 12 bases in the middle. The CDR3 loop reads CATSEPGLQETQYF. The CDR3 DNA reads as TGTGCCACCAGCGAACCTGGACTTCAAGAGACCCAGTACTTC.

The chain links TRBV12-5 to TRBJ2-2; D possibly corresponds to TRBD2 (5 bases). The CDR3 has 14 residues. V lost 7 bases, J lost 3 bases, and 12 bases lay in between. The V gene's germline CDR1 is LGHNT and CDR2 FRNRAP. This CDR3 reads CASARGLDTGELFF. As DNA, the CDR3 is TGTGCTAGTGCCCGTGGACTCGACACCGGGGAGCTGTTTTTT.

This chain joins TRBV28 and TRBJ2-7; perhaps TRBD1 as D (6 bases). The CDR3 runs to 14 residues. Germline assignment: CDR1 MDHEN and CDR2 SYDVKM. V lost 6 bases and J 0 bases, leaving 12 bases between the germline ends. In DNA form, the CDR3 reads TGTGCCAGCAGACCCTTGGACAGCTCCTACGAGCAGTACTTC. This codes for CASRPLDSSYEQYF. The complete variable domain, with remaining parts taken from reference TRBV28 and TRBJ2-7, reads DVKVTQSSRYLVKRTGEKVFLECVQDMDHENMFWYRQDPGLGLRLIYFSYDVKMKEKGDIPEGYSVSREKKERFSLILESASTNQTSMYLCASRPLDSSYEQYFGPGTRLTVT.

This clone was seen a handful of times. The rearrangement joins TRBV4-1 to TRBJ2-1; 14 bases map to TRBD2. Germline V gives CDR1 MGHRA, CDR2 YSYEKL. The CDR3 totals 16 residues. Losses at the gene ends were 1 base for V and 8 bases for J; bases not matched to a gene: 4. CDR3 nucleotides: TGCGCCAGCAGCCAAGGACTAGCGGGAGGGCGAGATGAGCAGTTCTTC. This sequence encodes CASSQGLAGGRDEQFF.

This clone came up a few times. The V and J genes are TRBV29-1 and TRBJ2-7; 7 bases are shared with TRBD2. Germline V gives CDR1 SQVTM, CDR2 ANQGSEA. The CDR3 totals 12 residues. The ends lost 6 bases at V and 9 bases at J; junction bases unmatched: 11. The CDR3 DNA reads TGCAGCGTCGGTGCGGCGGGGGTCGTGCAGTACTTC. Amino acids: CSVGAAGVVQYF.

This clone showed up just a few times. The J gene is TRBJ1-1, the V gene TRBV9; D is uncertain. Between the trimmed V and J ends, which lost 3 bases and 3 bases, there was a span of 18 bases. CDR1 is SGDLS and CDR2 is YYNGEE in the germline V gene. This CDR3 is built from 16 residues. The CDR3 coding sequence is TGTGCCAGCAGCGGAGGTCAATTGGGAGGAGACACTGAAGCTTTCTTT. Its translation is CASSGGQLGGDTEAFF.

This clone appeared a few times. This chain links TRBV2 with TRBJ1-1; D remains ambiguous. In germline, CDR1 is SNHLY, CDR2 FYNNEI. The CDR3 covers 11 residues. The V and J ends lost 7 bases and 10 bases respectively, with 13 bases between them. The CDR3 nucleotides are TGTGCCAGCACAGATACCGATCCAGCTTTCTTT. This codes for CASTDTDPAFF.

A few counts support this clone. The chain links TRBV27 to TRBJ2-5, with a possible D match to TRBD1 (5 bases). This CDR3 is 15 amino acids long. CDR1 MNHEY and CDR2 SMNVEV come from the germline V gene (reference sequence). V lost 4 bases, J lost 5 bases, and 17 bases lay in between. CDR3 sequence reads: CASSSPERRQETQYF. CDR3 coding DNA: TGTGCCAGCAGTTCTCCCGAGAGACGACAGGAGACCCAGTACTTC.

This clone was found a few times. The chain uses TRBV4-1 and TRBJ2-7; 12 bases line up with TRBD2. With V trimmed by 1 base and J by 0 bases, 4 bases remained unmatched. Per the germline V gene, CDR1 is MGHRA and CDR2 is YSYEKL. The CDR3 runs to 17 residues. The CDR3 coding sequence is TGCGCCAGCAGCCAAGGACTAGCGGGGGCCAGCTCCTACGAGCAGTACTTC. Residues: CASSQGLAGASSYEQYF.

This chain joins TRBV7-8 and TRBJ1-6, with 9 nucleotides matching TRBD1. In germline, CDR1 is SGHVS, CDR2 FQNEAQ. The CDR3 consists of 19 residues. With 5 bases clipped from V and 3 bases from J, the junction kept 14 bases outside the gene matches. The DNA of the CDR3 is TGTGCCAGCAGCCCGGCAAGACAGGGGGTAATAGTCTATAATTCACCCCTCCACTTT. This gives the protein CASSPARQGVIVYNSPLHF.

J is TRBJ2-7 and V is TRBV5-4; D unclear. The germline V gene has CDR1 SGHNT and CDR2 YYREEE (reference sequence). The CDR3 has 13 amino acids. V was clipped by 2 bases and J by 2 bases, with 8 bases between them. The CDR3 nucleotides read TGTGCCAGCAGCTTTGGGGAAACCTACGAGCAGTACTTC. Its translation is CASSFGETYEQYF.

The V gene is TRBV5-1, the J gene TRBJ1-6, with D perhaps TRBD1 (6 bases). Trimming cost V 4 bases and J 10 bases, with 21 bases left between them. This CDR3 has 16 amino acids. CDR1 and CDR2 (germline): SGHRS, YFSETQ. Written as DNA, the CDR3 is TGCGCCAGCAGCGGGGGGGCGCGGAATCGGGGCTCACCCCTCCACTTT. Translated, it gives CASSGGARNRGSPLHF.

V is TRBV28 and J is TRBJ2-7, with D perhaps matching TRBD1 (6 bases). The length of the CDR3 is 14 residues. Trimming pared 6 bases from V and 3 bases from J, leaving 15 bases between. The germline gives CDR1 MDHEN, CDR2 SYDVKM. The CDR3 DNA reads TGTGCCAGCAGCCCCGACAGGCCCCACTACGAGCAGTACTTC. This sequence encodes CASSPDRPHYEQYF.

As DNA, the CDR3 is TGTGCCAGCAGGGAAACAGGGTTTGGCTACACCTTC. Its protein is CASRETGFGYTF. The gene calls are TRBV28 and TRBJ1-2, with TRBD1 as a possible D gene (6 bases). Trimming took 6 bases from V and 7 from J, leaving 12 bases between them. The CDR3 loop spans 12 amino acids. Germline V gene data show CDR1 as MDHEN and CDR2 as SYDVKM.

The V gene is TRBV30, the J gene TRBJ2-5; 8 nucleotides align to TRBD2. Germline V gene data show CDR1 as GTSNPN and CDR2 as SVGIG (reference sequence). The V gene end was trimmed by 4 bases and the J gene end by 5 bases; junction bases not matched to a gene: 9. There are 14 residues in the CDR3. Here the CDR3 DNA reads TGTGCCTGGAACGATGGGCGGGGGGTGGAGACCCAGTACTTC. Translating gives CAWNDGRGVETQYF.

This clone was counted only a few times. The chain couples TRBV5-1 to TRBJ2-1; D may be TRBD1 (6 bases). CDR3 size: 14 residues. Trimming pared 6 bases from V and 1 base from J, leaving 11 bases between. CDR1 SGHRS and CDR2 YFSETQ come from the germline V gene. The CDR3 loop is CASTQQGSYNEQFF. The CDR3 coding sequence is TGCGCCAGCACCCAACAGGGATCCTACAATGAGCAGTTCTTC.

Only a few counts were recorded for this clone. The chain recombines TRBV5-1 with TRBJ1-6, with 7 bases fitting TRBD1. Germline V gene sequence: CDR1 SGHRS, CDR2 YFSETQ. After removal of 4 bases from V and 10 bases from J, the junction contained 11 bases not matched to a gene. The CDR3 is 15 amino acids. CDR3 amino acids: CASSTLGGGESPLHF. CDR3 sequence (DNA): TGCGCCAGCAGCACCCTTGGAGGGGGCGAATCACCCCTCCACTTT.

V and J are TRBV28 and TRBJ1-5, with 7 bases fitting TRBD1. There are 13 residues in the CDR3. Germline values: CDR1 MDHEN, CDR2 SYDVKM. With V trimmed by 8 bases and J by 5 bases, 6 bases remained unmatched. CDR3 DNA sequence: TGTGCCAGCGGACCCGACAGGGATCAGCCCCAGCATTTT. Protein sequence: CASGPDRDQPQHF.